The 15 T cell receptor beta chains below were found in one sample sequenced in a study of cytomegalovirus exposure and HLA in healthy donors. Both 60 Vbeta primers and 13 Jbeta primers went into the PCR. TCRdb's table, derived via immunoSEQ multiplex PCR, lists solely in-frame clones and lacks some. This table has 150,000 to 200,000 clones, about 76% appearing once. Sequencing was performed on PBMCs. The receptors here all came from a woman between 50 and 59 years old in good health and CMV-seronegative.

The chain carries TRBV19 and TRBJ2-2; the match to TRBD1 covers 10 bases. This CDR3 is built from 14 residues. Germline CDR1 and CDR2: LNHDA and SQIVND (reference sequence). V shed 6 bases, J shed 3 bases, and the junction held 1 base outside the gene matches. This CDR3 is CASRTGGDTGELFF. CDR3 nucleotides: TGTGCCAGTAGGACAGGGGGCGACACCGGGGAGCTGTTTTTT.

The chain joins TRBV28 to TRBJ2-3, with 13 bases lining up with TRBD2. V shed 5 bases and J 2 bases; nucleotides not matched to a gene: 7. CDR1 is MDHEN and CDR2 is SYDVKM in the germline V gene. The CDR3 is made up of 17 amino acids. The CDR3 reads CASSPLGTSGDTDTQYF. The CDR3 DNA is TGTGCCAGCAGTCCCCTCGGGACTAGCGGGGACACAGATACGCAGTATTTT.

In the case of this clone: Distinct nucleotide sequences in the sample also encode this CDR3. The chain recombines TRBV9 with TRBJ1-2, with 7 bases identical to TRBD1. Germline-derived CDR1 and CDR2 are SGDLS and YYNGEE. The CDR3 spans 15 residues. J gave up 4 bases and V 2 bases, and 8 bases lay outside the gene matches. The CDR3 loop is CASSVERGQGYGYTF. The CDR3 bases are TGTGCCAGCAGCGTGGAGAGGGGGCAAGGCTATGGCTACACCTTC. The whole variable domain, remainder taken from reference TRBV9 and TRBJ1-2, is DSGVTQTPKHLITATGQRVTLRCSPRSGDLSVYWYQQSLDQGLQFLIQYYNGEERAKGNILERFSAQQFPDLHSELNLSSLELGDSALYFCASSVERGQGYGYTFGSGTRLTVV.

The chain links TRBV19 to TRBJ2-7; 7 bases line up with TRBD2. CDR3 length: 14 amino acids. CDR1 is LNHDA and CDR2 is SQIVND in the germline V gene (reference sequence). The V and J ends lost 3 bases and 2 bases, in that order; junction bases with no gene match: 4. This CDR3 is CASSIGRGAYEQYF. In DNA form, the CDR3 reads TGTGCCAGTAGTATCGGACGGGGGGCCTACGAGCAGTACTTC.

This clone was detected once. The CDR3 coding sequence is TGCGCCAGCAGCTTGACGGCTAGCGGGAGCTACGAGCAGTACTTC. Amino acid sequence: CASSLTASGSYEQYF. The rearrangement joins TRBV5-1 to TRBJ2-7; TRBD2 matches 10 bases. Germline CDR1 and CDR2: SGHRS and YFSETQ. J was trimmed by 3 bases and V by 1 base; bases with no gene match: 4. This CDR3 is built from 15 residues.

This clone has more than one count but fewer than ten. This rearrangement joins TRBV7-2 to TRBJ2-5, with D tentatively TRBD2 (7 bases). The CDR3 has 15 amino acids. CDR1 is SGHTA and CDR2 is FQGNSA in the germline V gene. V shed 7 bases and J shed 7 bases, with 22 bases lying between them. CDR3 nucleotide sequence: TGTGCCAGCAACACAATCCGGGGGGCCGGGGGGACCCAGTACTTC. Protein sequence: CASNTIRGAGGTQYF.

The DNA of the CDR3 is TGTGCCAGCAGCTTACGACGGGAGCGGAGCTCCTACAATGAGCAGTTCTTC. Protein sequence: CASSLRRERSSYNEQFF. The chain employs TRBV7-9 and TRBJ2-1, with a possible D match to TRBD2 (6 bases). V gave up 2 bases and J gave up 0 bases, with 14 bases separating them. Germline CDR1 is SEHNR and CDR2 is FQNEAQ (reference sequence). The CDR3 totals 17 residues.

The chain carries TRBV5-6 and TRBJ2-5, with a weak D call TRBD1 (6 bases). The closer fit of TRBJ2-7 to the DNA end suggests the J call may be wrong. There are 14 residues in the CDR3. Germline V CDR1 and CDR2: SGHDT, YYEEEE. The CDR3 spells CASSWGQGTYEQYF. CDR3 nucleotide sequence: TGTGCCAGCAGCTGGGGGCAGGGCACCTACGAGCAGTACTTC.

This chain uses TRBV10-3 with TRBJ1-5; possible D gene TRBD1, 6 bases. The CDR3 has 13 amino acids. V was pared by 6 bases and J by 3 bases, with 9 bases between. Germline CDR1 ENHRY, CDR2 SYGVKD. CDR3 amino acids: CAIRDRDNQPQHF. Written as DNA, the CDR3 is TGTGCCATCAGGGACAGAGACAATCAGCCCCAGCATTTT.

The rearrangement uses TRBV5-1 and TRBJ2-1; TRBD2 agrees at 13 bases. Germline CDR1 is SGHRS and CDR2 is YFSETQ. The CDR3 consists of 18 residues. Trimming cost V 4 bases and J 11 bases; bases outside gene matches: 18. CDR3 sequence (DNA): TGCGCCAGCAGCCGCGGACTAGCGGGGGACGTCCTTATCGGAAAGCAGTTCTTC. Its translation is CASSRGLAGDVLIGKQFF.

The chain recombines TRBV6-5 with TRBJ2-5; the match to TRBD1 covers 10 bases. This CDR3 comprises 15 residues. CDR1 and CDR2 from the germline V gene are MNHEY and SVGAGI. Trimming at V came to 8 bases and at J to 9 bases, leaving 15 bases not matched to a gene. The CDR3: CASQQGRQGAGSQYF. CDR3 DNA sequence: TGTGCCAGCCAACAGGGGCGACAGGGGGCGGGGTCCCAGTACTTC.

The V and J genes are TRBV7-2 and TRBJ2-7; 9 nucleotides agree with TRBD2. The germline CDR1 and CDR2 sequences are SGHTA and FQGNSA. The CDR3 runs 15 residues. V lost 4 bases to trimming and J lost 4 bases; unmatched junction nucleotides: 8. The CDR3 spells CASSSATSGKYEQYF. CDR3 sequence (DNA): TGTGCCAGCAGCTCAGCGACTAGCGGAAAGTACGAGCAGTACTTC. Together with reference TRBV7-2 and TRBJ2-7, the CDR3 gives the full variable domain: GAGVSQSPSNKVTEKGKDVELRCDPISGHTALYWYRQSLGQGLEFLIYFQGNSAPDKSGLPSDRFSAERTGGSVSTLTIQRTQQEDSAVYLCASSSATSGKYEQYFGPGTRLTVT.

The genes are TRBV6-5 and TRBJ2-5; a possible D gene is TRBD2 (5 bases). CDR3 length: 14 amino acids. The V end lost 4 bases, the J end lost 5 bases, and 14 bases lay between the germline ends. Germline V gene lookup returns CDR1 MNHEY and CDR2 SVGAGI. CDR3 loop: CASSSQRERETQYF. The DNA of the CDR3 is TGTGCCAGCAGTTCTCAAAGGGAGCGTGAGACCCAGTACTTC.

This clone was counted ten times or more. This chain uses TRBV7-3 with TRBJ2-1, with D maybe TRBD2 (7 bases). CDR3 length equals 17 residues. CDR1 is SGHTA and CDR2 is FQGTGA in the germline V gene. Trimming removed 5 bases from V and 0 bases from J, with 17 bases in between. CDR3 protein: CASSPRGGGISYNEQFF. The CDR3 DNA is TGTGCCAGCAGCCCCCGAGGGGGAGGGATCTCCTACAATGAGCAGTTCTTC.

The chain carries TRBV7-9 and TRBJ2-1; 7 bases fit TRBD2. Germline CDR1 reads SEHNR; CDR2 reads FQNEAQ (reference sequence). The CDR3 loop spans 15 amino acids. V dropped 8 bases and J dropped 2; count of bases not matched to a gene: 9. CDR3 loop: CASDRISGAYNEQFF. The CDR3 DNA reads as TGTGCCAGCGATCGTATAAGCGGGGCCTACAATGAGCAGTTCTTC.